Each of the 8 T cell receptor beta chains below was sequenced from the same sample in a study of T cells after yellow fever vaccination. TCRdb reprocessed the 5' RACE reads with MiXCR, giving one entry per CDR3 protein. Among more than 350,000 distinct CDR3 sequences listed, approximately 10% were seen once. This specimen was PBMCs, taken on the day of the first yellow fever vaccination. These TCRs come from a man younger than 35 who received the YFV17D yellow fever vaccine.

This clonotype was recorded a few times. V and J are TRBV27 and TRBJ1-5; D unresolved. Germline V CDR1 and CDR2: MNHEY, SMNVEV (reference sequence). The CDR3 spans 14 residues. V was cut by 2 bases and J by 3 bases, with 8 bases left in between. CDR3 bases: TGTGCCAGCAGTTTAGAGCAGTTCAATCAGCCCCAGCATTTT. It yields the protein CASSLEQFNQPQHF.

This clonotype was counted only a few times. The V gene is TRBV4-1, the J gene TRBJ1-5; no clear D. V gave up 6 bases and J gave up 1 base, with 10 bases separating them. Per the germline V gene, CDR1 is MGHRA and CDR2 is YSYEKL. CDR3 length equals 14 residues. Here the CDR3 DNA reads TGCGCCAGCAGAAAGGTCTTAAGCAATCAGCCCCAGCATTTT. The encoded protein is CASRKVLSNQPQHF.

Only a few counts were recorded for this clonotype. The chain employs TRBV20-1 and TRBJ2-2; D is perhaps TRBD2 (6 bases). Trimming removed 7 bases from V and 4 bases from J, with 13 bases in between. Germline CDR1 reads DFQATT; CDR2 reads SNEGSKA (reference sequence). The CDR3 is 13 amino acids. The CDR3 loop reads CSVSSVSTGELFF. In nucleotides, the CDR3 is TGCAGTGTATCTAGCGTCAGCACCGGGGAGCTGTTTTTT.

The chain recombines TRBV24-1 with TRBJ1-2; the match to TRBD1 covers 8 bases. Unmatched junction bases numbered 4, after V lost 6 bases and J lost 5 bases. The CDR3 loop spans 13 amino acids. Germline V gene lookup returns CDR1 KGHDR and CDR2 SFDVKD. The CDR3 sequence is CATSRTGSYGYTF. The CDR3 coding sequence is TGTGCCACCAGTCGGACAGGGAGTTATGGCTACACCTTC.

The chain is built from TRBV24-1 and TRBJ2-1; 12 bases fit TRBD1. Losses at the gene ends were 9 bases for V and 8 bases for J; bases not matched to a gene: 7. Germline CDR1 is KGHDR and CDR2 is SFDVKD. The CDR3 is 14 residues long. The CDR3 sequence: CATFGDRGHDEQFF. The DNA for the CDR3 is TGTGCCACCTTCGGGGACAGGGGGCATGATGAGCAGTTCTTC.

CDR3 coding DNA: TGTGCCAGCAGTTTAGCCCCCGGACAGGGGAATGAAAAACTGTTTTTT. Amino acid sequence: CASSLAPGQGNEKLFF. J is TRBJ1-4 and V is TRBV12-3 or TRBV12-4; the match to TRBD1 covers 9 bases. The J segment lost 5 bases and the V segment lost 0 bases, leaving 4 bases of the junction unmatched. This CDR3 comprises 16 residues.

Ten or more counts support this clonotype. CDR3 in DNA: TGTGCCAGCGGTAATCTGGGATCCTCTGGGGCCAACGTCCTGACTTTC. Translating it yields CASGNLGSSGANVLTF. The rearrangement links TRBV7-9 to TRBJ2-6; D ambiguous. V lost 8 bases to trimming and J lost 0 bases, with 14 bases between them. This CDR3 has 16 residues. CDR1 SEHNR and CDR2 FQNEAQ come from the germline V gene (reference sequence).

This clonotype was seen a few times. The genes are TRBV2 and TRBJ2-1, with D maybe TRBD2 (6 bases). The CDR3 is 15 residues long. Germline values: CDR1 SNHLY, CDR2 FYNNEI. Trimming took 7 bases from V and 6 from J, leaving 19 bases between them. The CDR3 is CASIKGWASANEQFF. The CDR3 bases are TGTGCCAGCATAAAAGGGTGGGCTAGCGCCAATGAGCAGTTCTTC.